This T cell receptor (beta chain) was recorded in a study of T cells in Graves' hyperthyroidism and ophthalmopathy. Uncontrolled infection, other autoimmune disease, pregnancy or lactation barred patients from enrollment. Blood from later-ophthalmopathy patients was taken at first hyperthyroidism diagnosis. The table lists this clonotype with a few counts. TCR beta CDR3 regions were amplified from RNA. The HTBI primer set drove a first-round RT-PCR of the TCR CDR3. MiXCR, applied by TCRdb to the multiplex PCR reads, yields one record per CDR3 protein. The sample includes 550,000 to 850,000 distinct CDR3 sequences, 15% to 20% seen only once; the top ten take around 17%. The source is a woman aged 45-65 years with Graves' hyperthyroidism that later progressed to Graves' ophthalmopathy. Source material: blood.

CDR3 amino acids: CASTHAPGQVLNTGELFF. CDR3 in DNA: TGTGCCAGCACCCACGCTCCGGGACAAGTTCTTAACACCGGGGAGCTGTTTTTT. V usage is TRBV12-3 or TRBV12-4 and J usage is TRBJ2-2, with D perhaps TRBD1 (6 bases). Trimming pared 7 bases from V and 2 bases from J, leaving 23 bases between. The CDR3 runs 18 residues.